This T cell receptor beta chain was profiled in a study of shared clonotypes between healthy human individuals. Study outcomes and limitations: A handful of donors shared around 5.1% of their naive CD4 clonotypes. Clonotypes not shared had lower generation probabilities than those common to all four donors.

Method: immunoSEQ multiplex PCR; TCRdb's copy keeps in-frame clones and lacks some. Of fewer than 1.4 million clones in the sample, 78% are singletons; the top ten hold roughly 0.55%. The CDR3 extends over 15 amino acids. Germline lookup yields CDR1 MNHEY and CDR2 SVGAGI. The V end lost 0 bases, the J end lost 9 bases, and 15 bases lay between the germline ends. On this clone itself: Its antigen is as yet unknown.

The sequence was obtained from a man in his late teens or twenties in good health. Some clones in this sample may be carry-over from other donors' samples. The chain employs TRBV6-5 and TRBJ1-3; D unclear. Sequencing was performed on memory CD4+ T cells from PBMCs. Specified subset: CD45RA-negative fraction. The CDR3 is CASSYSRSLGGTIYF. DNA for the CDR3: TGTGCCAGCAGTTACTCCCGGTCCCTTGGCGGCACCATATATTTT.